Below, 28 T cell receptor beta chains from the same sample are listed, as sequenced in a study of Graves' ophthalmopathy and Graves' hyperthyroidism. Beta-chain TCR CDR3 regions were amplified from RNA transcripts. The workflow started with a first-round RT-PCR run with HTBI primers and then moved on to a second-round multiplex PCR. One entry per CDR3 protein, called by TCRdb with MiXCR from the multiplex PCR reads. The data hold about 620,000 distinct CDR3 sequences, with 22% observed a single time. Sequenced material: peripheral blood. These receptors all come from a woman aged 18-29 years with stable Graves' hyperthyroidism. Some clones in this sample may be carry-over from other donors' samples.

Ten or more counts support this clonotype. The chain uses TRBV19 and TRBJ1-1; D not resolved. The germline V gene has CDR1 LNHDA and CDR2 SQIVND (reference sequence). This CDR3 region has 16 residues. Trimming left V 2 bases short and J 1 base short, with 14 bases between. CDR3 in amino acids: CASSIWEGSENTEAFF. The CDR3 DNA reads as TGTGCCAGTAGTATATGGGAAGGTTCGGAGAACACTGAAGCTTTCTTT.

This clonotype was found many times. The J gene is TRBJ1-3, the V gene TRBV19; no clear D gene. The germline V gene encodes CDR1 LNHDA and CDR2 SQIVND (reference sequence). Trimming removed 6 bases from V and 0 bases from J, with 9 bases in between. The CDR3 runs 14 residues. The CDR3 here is CASSRGGSGNTIYF. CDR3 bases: TGTGCCAGTAGCCGGGGTGGCTCTGGAAACACCATATATTTT.

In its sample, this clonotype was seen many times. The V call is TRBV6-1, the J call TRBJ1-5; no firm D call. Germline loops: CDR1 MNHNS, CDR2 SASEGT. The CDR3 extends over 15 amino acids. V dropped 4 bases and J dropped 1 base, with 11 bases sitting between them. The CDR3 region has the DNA TGTGCCAGCAGTGGCGACACCGGGAGCAATCAGCCCCAGCATTTT. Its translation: CASSGDTGSNQPQHF.

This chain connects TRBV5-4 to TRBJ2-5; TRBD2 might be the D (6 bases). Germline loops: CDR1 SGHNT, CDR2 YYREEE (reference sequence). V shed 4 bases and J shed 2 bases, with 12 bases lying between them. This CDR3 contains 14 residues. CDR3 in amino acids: CASSHAGTQETQYF. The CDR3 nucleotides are TGTGCCAGCAGCCATGCGGGGACTCAAGAGACCCAGTACTTC. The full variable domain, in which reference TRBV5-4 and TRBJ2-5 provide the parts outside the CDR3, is ETGVTQSPTHLIKTRGQQVTLRCSSQSGHNTVSWYQQALGQGPQFIFQYYREEENGRGNFPPRFSGLQFPNYSSELNVNALELDDSALYLCASSHAGTQETQYFGPGTRLLVL.

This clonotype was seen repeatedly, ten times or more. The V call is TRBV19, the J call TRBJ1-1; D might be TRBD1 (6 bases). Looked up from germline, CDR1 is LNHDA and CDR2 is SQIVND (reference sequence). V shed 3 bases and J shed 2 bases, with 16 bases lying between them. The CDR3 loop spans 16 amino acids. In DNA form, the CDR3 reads TGTGCCAGTAGTATCGGATCAGGGGCCACAAACACTGAAGCTTTCTTT. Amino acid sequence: CASSIGSGATNTEAFF. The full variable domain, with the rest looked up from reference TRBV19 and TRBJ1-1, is DGGITQSPKYLFRKEGQNVTLSCEQNLNHDAMYWYRQDPGQGLRLIYYSQIVNDFQKGDIAEGYSVSREKKESFPLTVTSAQKNPTAFYLCASSIGSGATNTEAFFGQGTRLTVV.

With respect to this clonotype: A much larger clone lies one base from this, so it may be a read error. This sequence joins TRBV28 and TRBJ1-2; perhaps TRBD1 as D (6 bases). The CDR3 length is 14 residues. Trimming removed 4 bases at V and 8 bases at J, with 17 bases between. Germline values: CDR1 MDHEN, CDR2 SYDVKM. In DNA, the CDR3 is TGTGCCAGCAGTTGGGCAGGGGCTTTCGGGGGCTACACCTTC. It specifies CASSWAGAFGGYTF.

As DNA, the CDR3 is TGTGCCAGCAGCTTAACGTCCCTACTAGCGGGAGAAACCTACGAGCAGTACTTC. Translating gives CASSLTSLLAGETYEQYF. This chain uses TRBV7-3 with TRBJ2-7; 11 nucleotides align to TRBD2. The CDR3 contains 18 residues. Germline V CDR1 and CDR2: SGHTA, FQGTGA. V shed 0 bases, J shed 2 bases, and the junction held 9 bases outside the gene matches. Looking up the rest from reference TRBV7-3 and TRBJ2-7 gives the full variable domain: GAGVSQTPSNKVTEKGKYVELRCDPISGHTALYWYRQSLGQGPEFLIYFQGTGAADDSGLPNDRFFAVRPEGSVSTLKIQRTERGDSAVYLCASSLTSLLAGETYEQYFGPGTRLTVT.

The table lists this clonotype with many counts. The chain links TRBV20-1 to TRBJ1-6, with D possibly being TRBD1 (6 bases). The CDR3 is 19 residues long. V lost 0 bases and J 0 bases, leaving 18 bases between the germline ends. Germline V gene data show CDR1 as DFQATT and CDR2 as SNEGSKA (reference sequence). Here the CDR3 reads CSARDLTGLVSSYNSPLHF. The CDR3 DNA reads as TGCAGTGCTAGAGATTTGACAGGACTCGTGAGCTCCTATAATTCACCCCTCCACTTT.

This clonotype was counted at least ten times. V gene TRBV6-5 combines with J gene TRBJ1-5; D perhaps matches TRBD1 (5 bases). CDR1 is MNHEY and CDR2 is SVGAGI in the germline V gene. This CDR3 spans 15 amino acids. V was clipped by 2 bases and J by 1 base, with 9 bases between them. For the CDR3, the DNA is TGTGCCAGCAGTTACCCTAGACAGAGCAATCAGCCCCAGCATTTT. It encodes CASSYPRQSNQPQHF.

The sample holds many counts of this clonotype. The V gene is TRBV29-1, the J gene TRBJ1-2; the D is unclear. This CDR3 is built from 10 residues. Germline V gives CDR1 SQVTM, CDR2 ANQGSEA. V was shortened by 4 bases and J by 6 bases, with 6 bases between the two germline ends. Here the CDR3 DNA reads TGCAGCGTTGTACTCGATGGCTACACCTTC. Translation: CSVVLDGYTF. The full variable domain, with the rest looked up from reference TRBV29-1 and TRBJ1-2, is SAVISQKPSRDICQRGTSLTIQCQVDSQVTMMFWYRQQPGQSLTLIATANQGSEATYESGFVIDKFPISRPNLTFSTLTVSNMSPEDSSIYLCSVVLDGYTFGSGTRLTVV.

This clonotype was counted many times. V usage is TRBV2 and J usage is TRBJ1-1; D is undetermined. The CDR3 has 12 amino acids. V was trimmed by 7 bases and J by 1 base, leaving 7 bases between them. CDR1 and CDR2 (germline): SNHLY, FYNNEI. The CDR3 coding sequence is TGTGCCAGCATGGTTCGGAACACTGAAGCTTTCTTT. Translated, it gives CASMVRNTEAFF.

CDR3 sequence reads: CASSLVRRGEGYTF. DNA of the CDR3: TGTGCCAGCAGCTTAGTCCGCAGGGGAGAAGGCTACACCTTC. This chain links TRBV7-8 with TRBJ2-4; D is perhaps TRBD1 (6 bases). TRBJ1-2 explains the end of the DNA better; the J call may be wrong. The germline CDR1 and CDR2 sequences are SGHVS and FQNEAQ. CDR3 length: 14 amino acids.

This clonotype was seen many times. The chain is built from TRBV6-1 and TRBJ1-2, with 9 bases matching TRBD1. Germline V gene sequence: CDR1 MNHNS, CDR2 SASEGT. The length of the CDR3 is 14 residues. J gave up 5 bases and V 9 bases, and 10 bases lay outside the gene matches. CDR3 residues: CASQRGQGTYGYTF. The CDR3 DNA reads TGTGCCAGTCAGCGTGGACAGGGGACTTATGGCTACACCTTC.

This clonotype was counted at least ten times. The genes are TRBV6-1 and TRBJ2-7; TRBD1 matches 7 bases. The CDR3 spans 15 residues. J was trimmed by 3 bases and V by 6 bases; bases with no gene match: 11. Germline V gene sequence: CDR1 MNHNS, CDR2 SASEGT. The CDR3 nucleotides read TGTGCCAGCAGGTGGGTCGAGACAGGGAACTACGAGCAGTACTTC. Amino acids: CASRWVETGNYEQYF.

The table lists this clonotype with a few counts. The CDR3 coding sequence is TGTGCCAGCAGCGAGAGAACCTCTCCTGCCGAGACCCAGTACTTC. Protein sequence: CASSERTSPAETQYF. The genes are TRBV3-1 and TRBJ2-5; D is unresolved. The germline V gene has CDR1 LGHDT and CDR2 YNNKEL (reference sequence). The CDR3 extends over 15 amino acids. The V gene lost 5 bases and the J gene lost 5 bases, with 18 bases spanning the gap.

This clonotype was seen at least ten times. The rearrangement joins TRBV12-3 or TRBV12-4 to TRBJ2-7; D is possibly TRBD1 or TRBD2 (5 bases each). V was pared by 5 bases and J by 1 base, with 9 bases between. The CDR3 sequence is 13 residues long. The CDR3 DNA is TGTGCCAGCAGTCCGGGACCTTCCTACGAGCAGTACTTC. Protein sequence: CASSPGPSYEQYF.

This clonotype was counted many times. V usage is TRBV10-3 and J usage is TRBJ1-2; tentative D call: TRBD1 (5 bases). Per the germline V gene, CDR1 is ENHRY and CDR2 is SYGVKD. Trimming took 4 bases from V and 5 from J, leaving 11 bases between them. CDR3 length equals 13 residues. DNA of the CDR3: TGTGCCATCAGTGGTGACCAGGGTTATGGCTACACCTTC. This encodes CAISGDQGYGYTF.

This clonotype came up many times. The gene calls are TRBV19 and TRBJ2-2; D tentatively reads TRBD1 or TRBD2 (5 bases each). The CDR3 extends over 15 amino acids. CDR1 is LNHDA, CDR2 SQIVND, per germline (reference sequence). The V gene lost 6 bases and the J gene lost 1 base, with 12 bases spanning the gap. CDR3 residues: CASSSGALNTGELFF. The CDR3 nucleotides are TGTGCCAGTAGCTCCGGGGCCCTGAACACCGGGGAGCTGTTTTTT.

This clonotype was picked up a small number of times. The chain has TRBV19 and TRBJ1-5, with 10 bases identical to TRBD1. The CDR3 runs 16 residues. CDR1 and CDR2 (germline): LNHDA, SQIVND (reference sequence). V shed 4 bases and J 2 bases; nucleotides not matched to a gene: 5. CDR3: CASSTRTGGGNQPQHF. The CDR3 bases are TGTGCCAGTAGTACCCGGACAGGGGGGGGCAATCAGCCCCAGCATTTT.

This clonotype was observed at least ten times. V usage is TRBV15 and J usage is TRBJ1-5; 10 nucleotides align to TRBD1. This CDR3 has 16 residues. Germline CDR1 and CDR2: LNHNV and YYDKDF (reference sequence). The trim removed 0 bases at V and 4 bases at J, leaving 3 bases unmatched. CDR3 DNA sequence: TGTGCCACCAGCAGAGAGGGGACAGGGGTAAATCAGCCCCAGCATTTT. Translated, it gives CATSREGTGVNQPQHF.

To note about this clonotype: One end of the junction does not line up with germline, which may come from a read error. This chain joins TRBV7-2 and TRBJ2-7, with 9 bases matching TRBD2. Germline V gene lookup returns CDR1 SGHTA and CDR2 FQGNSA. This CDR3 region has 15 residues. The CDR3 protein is CASSLVGTSSYEQCF. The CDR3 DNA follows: TGTGCCAGCAGCTTAGTTGGGACTAGCTCCTACGAGCAGTGCTTC.

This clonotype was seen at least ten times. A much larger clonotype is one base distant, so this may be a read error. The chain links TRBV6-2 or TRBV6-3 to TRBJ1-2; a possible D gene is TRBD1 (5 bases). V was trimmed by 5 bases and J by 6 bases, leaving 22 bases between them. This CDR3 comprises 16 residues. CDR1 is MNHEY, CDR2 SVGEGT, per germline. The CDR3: CASSNRGGHTDHGYTF. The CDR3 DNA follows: TGTGCCAGCAGTAACCGAGGTGGACACACCGACCATGGCTACACCTTC.

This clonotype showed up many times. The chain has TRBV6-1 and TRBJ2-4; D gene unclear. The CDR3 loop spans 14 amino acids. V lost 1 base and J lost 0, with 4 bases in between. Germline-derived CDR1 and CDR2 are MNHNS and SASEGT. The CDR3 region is CASSEEVAKNIQYF. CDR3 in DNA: TGTGCCAGCAGTGAAGAGGTAGCCAAAAACATTCAGTACTTC.

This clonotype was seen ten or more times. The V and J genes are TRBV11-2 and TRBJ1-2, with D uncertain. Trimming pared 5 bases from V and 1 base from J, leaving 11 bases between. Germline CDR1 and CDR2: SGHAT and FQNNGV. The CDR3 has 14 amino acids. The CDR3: CASSPIPFNYGYTF. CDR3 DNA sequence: TGTGCCAGCAGCCCGATCCCTTTTAACTATGGCTACACCTTC.

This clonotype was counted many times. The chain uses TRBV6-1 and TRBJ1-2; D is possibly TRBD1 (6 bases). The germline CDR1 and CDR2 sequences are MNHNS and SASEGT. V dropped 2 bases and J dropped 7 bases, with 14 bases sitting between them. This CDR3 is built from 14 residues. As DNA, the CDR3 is TGTGCCAGCAGTGAAAGGCAGGGGATTGTTGGCTACACCTTC. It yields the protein CASSERQGIVGYTF.

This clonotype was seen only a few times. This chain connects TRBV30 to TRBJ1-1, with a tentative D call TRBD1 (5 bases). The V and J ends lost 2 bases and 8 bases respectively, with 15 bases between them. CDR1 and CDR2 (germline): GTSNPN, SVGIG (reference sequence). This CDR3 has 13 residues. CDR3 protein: CAWSSRGASEAFF. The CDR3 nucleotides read TGTGCCTGGAGTTCCCGCGGGGCCAGCGAAGCTTTCTTT. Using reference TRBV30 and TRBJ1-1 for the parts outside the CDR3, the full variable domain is SQTIHQWPATLVQPVGSPLSLECTVEGTSNPNLYWYRQAAGRGLQLLFYSVGIGQISSEVPQNLSASRPQDRQFILSSKKLLLSDSGFYLCAWSSRGASEAFFGQGTRLTVV.

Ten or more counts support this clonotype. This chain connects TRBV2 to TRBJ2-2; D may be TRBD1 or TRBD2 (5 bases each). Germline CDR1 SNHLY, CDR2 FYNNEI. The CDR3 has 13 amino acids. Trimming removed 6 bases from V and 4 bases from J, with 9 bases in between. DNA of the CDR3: TGTGCCAGCAGAAGGGACGGCACCGGGGAGCTGTTTTTT. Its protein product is CASRRDGTGELFF.

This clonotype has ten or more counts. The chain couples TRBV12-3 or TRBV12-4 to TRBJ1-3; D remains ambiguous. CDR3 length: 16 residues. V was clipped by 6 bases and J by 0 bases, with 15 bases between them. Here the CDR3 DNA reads TGTGCCAGCAGGACCGTACATCTGAGCTCTGGAAACACCATATATTTT. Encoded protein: CASRTVHLSSGNTIYF.